This T cell receptor (beta chain) was observed in a study of patients and donors after allogeneic stem cell transplantation. V lost 5 bases, J lost 7 bases, and 8 bases stayed unmatched. CDR3 length equals 15 residues. Each CDR3 protein gets one entry after TCRdb re-called the RT-PCR reads with MiXCR. The table shows over 400,000 distinct CDR3 sequences, with 16% occurring only once. V is TRBV12-3 or TRBV12-4 and J is TRBJ2-1; 10 bases align to TRBD2. Sequencing used blood, either unsorted or a sorted T cell fraction (not recorded which). The sequence derives from a human donor who was either an allogeneic HSCT recipient or a stem cell or donor lymphocyte infusion donor (not recorded which). It is not recorded whose cells these are; they may come from a transplant donor. CDR3 protein: CASSLSGRAENEQFF. The CDR3 DNA reads TGTGCCAGCAGTCTAAGCGGGAGGGCCGAAAATGAGCAGTTCTTC.